This T cell receptor beta chain was sequenced during a study of T cell changes during pregnancy in multiple sclerosis. J lost 2 bases, V lost 3 bases, and 8 bases had no gene match. Germline V lookup: CDR1 MNHEY, CDR2 SVGAGI. CDR3 length equals 16 residues. Data came from immunoSEQ multiplex PCR; TCRdb stores just in-frame clones and leaves some out. The sample has 70,000 to 90,000 clones, about 93% seen once. The chain joins TRBV6-5 to TRBJ2-5; TRBD1 agrees at 8 bases. This TCR came from a female donor in good health, enrolled as a control in a pregnancy study. The sequences come from peripheral blood, collected in the second trimester of pregnancy. CDR3 sequence: CASSYFRGPDQETQYF. The CDR3 bases are TGTGCCAGCAGTTATTTCAGGGGGCCTGATCAAGAGACCCAGTACTTC.